The rows below give T cell receptor beta chains drawn from one sample of a study of regulatory T cells. Clones were read by immunoSEQ multiplex PCR, and TCRdb kept only the in-frame ones, dropping some. The table lists about 21,000 clones, around nine tenths of them singletons. Sample: conventional CD4+ T cells sorted from blood. The receptors shown here come from a child aged 5-17 years with CD3G deficiency. Both conserved end residues are part of each CDR3. D genes are given only for firm matches. Clone size is not always given. Where it is, it says once, few, many or a class for expanded clones.

CDR3 DNA	CDR3 protein	D gene	J gene	clone size	V gene
TGCGCCAGCAGCCTAGGGACTAGCGCCACGAACACCGGGGAGCTGTTTTTT	CASSLGTSATNTGELFF	TRBD2	TRBJ2-2	-	TRBV5-1
TGTGCCTGGAACGGCAATAGGTACAATGAGCAGTTCTTC	CAWNGNRYNEQFF	-	TRBJ2-1	-	TRBV30
TGTGCCACCAGCAGAGATGGCCTAGCGCGCAGCAAAAACATTCAGTACTTC	CATSRDGLARSKNIQYF	-	TRBJ2-4	-	TRBV15
TGCGCCAGCAGCCACCTTGGGACAGGGAACACTGAAGCTTTCTTT	CASSHLGTGNTEAFF	TRBD1	TRBJ1-1	-	TRBV5-1
TGTGCCAGCAGTCTAAACCGGGGCCCTCTTAATGAAAAACTGTTTTTT	CASSLNRGPLNEKLFF	-	TRBJ1-4	few	TRBV27
TGTGCCAGCAGTGAAGCCACTATGGGTAGCAATCAGCCCCAGCATTTT	CASSEATMGSNQPQHF	-	TRBJ1-5	-	TRBV6-1
TGTGCCTGGAGTGTCACTGGTGAGCAGTTCTTC	CAWSVTGEQFF	-	TRBJ2-1	-	TRBV30
TGTGCCAGTACCGCACAGGACAGGGGCGGTGAAAAACTGTTTTTT	CASTAQDRGGEKLFF	TRBD1	TRBJ1-4	-	TRBV19
TGTGCCAGCAGTGAAGCGCCCTCCTACGAGCAGTACTTC	CASSEAPSYEQYF	-	TRBJ2-7	-	TRBV6-1
TGTGCCAGCAGTGATGACAGGGTCGAGCAGTACTTC	CASSDDRVEQYF	TRBD1	TRBJ2-7	-	TRBV28
TGTGCCAGCTCACCGCGGGCGCTCCGACAGGGAGGAACGACTGAAGCTTTCTTT	CASSPRALRQGGTTEAFF	TRBD1	TRBJ1-1	-	TRBV18
TGTGCCAGCACTATTCCAGGGAACTATGGCTACACCTTC	CASTIPGNYGYTF	-	TRBJ1-2	-	TRBV6-1
TGTGCCAGCAGCCCCCTGGGACAGGGAAACACCGGGGAGCTGTTTTTT	CASSPLGQGNTGELFF	TRBD1	TRBJ2-2	-	TRBV13
TGTGCCTCACATCGGGGTTCGGGGGGCTACACCTTC	CASHRGSGGYTF	-	TRBJ1-2	-	TRBV6-1
TGTGCCAGCAGTTCGTCAAGGGGAAGTGCTGGCTACACCTTC	CASSSSRGSAGYTF	-	TRBJ1-2	-	TRBV28
TGTGCCAGCAGCTTATCGTGGTCTAGCAGGACCCAGTACTTC	CASSLSWSSRTQYF	-	TRBJ2-5	-	TRBV7-8
TGTGCCAGCAGTTTACGACGGAGGATGAACACTGAAGCTTTCTTT	CASSLRRRMNTEAFF	-	TRBJ1-1	-	TRBV28
TGTGCCACCACCGACAGGGGACACCTTGTGGGCGAGCAGTACTTC	CATTDRGHLVGEQYF	TRBD1	TRBJ2-7	-	TRBV6-1
TGTGCCAGCAGTCTCGGGCGAAGCTCCTACGAGCAGTACTTC	CASSLGRSSYEQYF	-	TRBJ2-7	-	TRBV6-1
TGTGCCAGCAGTTATAGCGGGAGGGGCACCTACGAGCAGTACTTC	CASSYSGRGTYEQYF	TRBD2	TRBJ2-7	-	TRBV28
TGCAGTGCTGCGTCCGAGGAGACCCAGTACTTC	CSAASEETQYF	-	TRBJ2-5	-	TRBV20-1
TGCGCCAGCAGCTTGGGGAGCGGGAACACTGAAGCTTTCTTT	CASSLGSGNTEAFF	-	TRBJ1-1	-	TRBV5-1
TGCGCCAGGACAGCGGGGTCAGGGGACAATGAGCAGTTCTTC	CARTAGSGDNEQFF	-	TRBJ2-1	-	TRBV10-1
TGTGCCAGCAGTTTGAGCCGGGGGTTACCCTATGGCTACACCTTC	CASSLSRGLPYGYTF	-	TRBJ1-2	-	TRBV28
TGTGCCAGCAGTTCTCCGACTAGCGGGAGCCCAGATACGCAGTATTTT	CASSSPTSGSPDTQYF	TRBD2	TRBJ2-3	few	TRBV28
TGTGCCTGGAGTGTGGTCATCAAGGGGGCAGAGGGCAATCAGCCCCAGCATTTT	CAWSVVIKGAEGNQPQHF	TRBD1	TRBJ1-5	-	TRBV30